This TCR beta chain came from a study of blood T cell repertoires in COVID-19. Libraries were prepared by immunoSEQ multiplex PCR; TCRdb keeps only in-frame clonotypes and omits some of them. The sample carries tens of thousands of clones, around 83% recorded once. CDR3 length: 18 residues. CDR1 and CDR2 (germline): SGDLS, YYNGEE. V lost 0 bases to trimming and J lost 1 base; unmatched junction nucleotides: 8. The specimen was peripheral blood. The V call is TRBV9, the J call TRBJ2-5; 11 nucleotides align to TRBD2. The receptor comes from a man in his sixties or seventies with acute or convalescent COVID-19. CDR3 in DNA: TGTGCCAGCAGCGTAGAACTAGCGGGAGCTGGCCTCCAAGAGACCCAGTACTTC. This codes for CASSVELAGAGLQETQYF.